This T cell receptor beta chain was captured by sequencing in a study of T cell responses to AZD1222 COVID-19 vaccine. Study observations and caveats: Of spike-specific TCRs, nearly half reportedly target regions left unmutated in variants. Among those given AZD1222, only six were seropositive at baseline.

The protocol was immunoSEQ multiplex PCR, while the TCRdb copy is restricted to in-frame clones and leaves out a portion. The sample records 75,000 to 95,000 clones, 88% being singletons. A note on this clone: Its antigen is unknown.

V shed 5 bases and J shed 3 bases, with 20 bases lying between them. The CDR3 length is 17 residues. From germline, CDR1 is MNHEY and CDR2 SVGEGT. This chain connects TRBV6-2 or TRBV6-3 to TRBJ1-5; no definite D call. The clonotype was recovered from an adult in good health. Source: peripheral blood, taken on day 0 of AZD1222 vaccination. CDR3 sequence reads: CASSHPLKKEVNQPQHF. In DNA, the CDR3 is TGTGCCAGCAGTCACCCCCTCAAGAAGGAGGTCAATCAGCCCCAGCATTTT.